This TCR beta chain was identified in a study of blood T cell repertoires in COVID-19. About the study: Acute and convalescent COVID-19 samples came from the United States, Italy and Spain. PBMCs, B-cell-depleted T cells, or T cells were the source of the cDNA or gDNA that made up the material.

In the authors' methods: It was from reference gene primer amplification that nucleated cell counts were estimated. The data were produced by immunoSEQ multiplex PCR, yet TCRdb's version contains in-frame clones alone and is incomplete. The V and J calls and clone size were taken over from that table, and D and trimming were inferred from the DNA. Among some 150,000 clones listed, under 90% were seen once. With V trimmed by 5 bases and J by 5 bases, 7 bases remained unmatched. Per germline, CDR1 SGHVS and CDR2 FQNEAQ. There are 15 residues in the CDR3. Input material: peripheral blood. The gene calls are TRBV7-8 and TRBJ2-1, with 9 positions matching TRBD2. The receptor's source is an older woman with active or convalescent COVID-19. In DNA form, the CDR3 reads TGTGCCAGCAGCCCCTGGACTAGCGACAACAATGAGCAGTTCTTC. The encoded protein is CASSPWTSDNNEQFF.